This T cell receptor beta chain was sequenced during a study of identical twins. This CDR3 has 17 amino acids. J gave up 0 bases and V 1 base, and 4 bases lay outside the gene matches. The germline V gene has CDR1 SGHAT and CDR2 FQNNGV. This clonotype showed up just a few times. TCRdb analysed the 5' RACE reads with MiXCR anew, one entry per CDR3 protein. Among around 370,000 distinct CDR3 sequences listed, around 9% were seen once. This clonotype was sampled from a woman between 50 and 59 years old in good health. The rearrangement joins TRBV11-2 to TRBJ2-2; 8 nucleotides line up with TRBD2. The sequenced material came from naive T cells sorted from blood. DNA for the CDR3: TGTGCCAGCAGCTTAGCGGGAGGGAAAACGAACACCGGGGAGCTGTTTTTT. Translated: CASSLAGGKTNTGELFF.